The present T cell receptor beta chain was sequenced within a study of identical twins. Study-level findings and limits: The authors drew conclusions from cross-sectional statistical analysis rather than following the same donors. Among out-of-frame alpha sequences shared by twins, low generation probability occurred in excess.

Only a few counts were recorded for this clonotype. Antigen unknown. cDNA carried unique molecular identifiers, and a universal primer site was added by template switching. Via MiXCR, TCRdb re-called the 5' RACE reads, giving one row per CDR3 protein. This table has about 340,000 distinct CDR3 sequences, more than 9% appearing once. This CDR3 has 12 residues. A further study also used this sample, focusing on yellow fever vaccine responses in identical twins.

The TCR originated in a woman aged 18-30 years in good health. J is TRBJ2-5 and V is TRBV21-1; TRBD2 was called by the table and not checked on the DNA. TRBV21-1 is a recognized pseudogene. The sequencing sample was made of CD8+ T cells sorted from blood. The CDR3 reads CAMRGLPETQYF. DNA for the CDR3: TGTGCCATGCGGGGACTGCCGGAGACCCAGTACTTC.